This entry features one T cell receptor beta chain sequence. Its antigen specificity is not known. Nothing much larger sits one base from this clone, and base qualities are not available. The sample originates from a study of blood T cell repertoires in COVID-19 (TCRdb year 2020). At the level of the whole study: Samples covering the acute and convalescent phases of COVID-19 were provided by collaborators in the United States, Italy and Spain. The material from the prospective study consisted of cDNA or gDNA derived from T cells, B-cell-depleted T cells, or PBMCs. The dataset comprised deeply sampled blood TCRbeta repertoires from subjects exposed to, actively infected with, or recovered from COVID-19. A freely available public database, intended as a resource for researchers studying the immune response to SARS-CoV-2, is where the repertoires were released. The samples were drawn from the first 160 participants of the ongoing ImmuneRACE study and from 950 to 1,500 subjects provided by 6 global collaborators. Sample metadata almost always included a de-identified subject ID, COVID-19 status, age in years and sex. Where available, HLA class I and class II types were taken from metadata supplied by the sample provider and were not determined by assay-based typing. Study-wide conclusions, independent of this receptor: How much clinical and demographic metadata was included differed by source and by participant, and the metadata was provided uncurated.

The germline V gene (reference sequence) provides CDR1 SEHNR and CDR2 FQNEAQ. CDR3 length: 15 amino acids, cysteine to phenylalanine. Only CDR3 DNA is held: 45 bases, read in frame from base 1. V has 5 bases trimmed and J has 8 bases trimmed; junction bases matching no gene number 12. TCRbeta CDR3 regions were amplified from genomic DNA using the immunoSEQ Assay, a bias-controlled multiplex PCR. Concerning the study's data processing: The number of nucleated cells in each sample was estimated from the amplification of reference gene primers within the assay. To quantify the absolute abundance of each unique TCRbeta CDR3 rearrangement, sequence reads were collapsed and filtered. For each sample, productive Simpson clonality was calculated by taking the square root of Simpson's diversity index across productive rearrangements. In its TCRdb copy, this immuneACCESS table keeps in-frame sequences only and misses some clones. Where compared with another copy, unresolved V genes explain less than half of these, and the others have no known cause. For V, J and clone size, that table is used; D and trimming come from the DNA. The sample profile shows around 88,000 clones; over 70% of them were found once. The leading ten clones occupy 4% to 5.5% of the sample.

Each collaborating institution followed its own protocols to collect whole blood in K2EDTA tubes. For TCRbeta analysis, collaborators shipped samples in one of three forms: frozen whole blood, isolated PBMCs, or DNA extracted from either of those sample types. Material: peripheral blood. The clonotype was recovered from a man in his sixties with acute or convalescent COVID-19. Rearrangement joined TRBV7-9 to TRBJ1-2; 9 of the junction bases match TRBD1. The nucleotide sequence is TGTGCCAGCAGCGCTACAGGGGGCTTATCGGTCGGCTACACCTTC. It is translated as CASSATGGLSVGYTF.